This TCR beta chain was captured by sequencing in a study of technical replicates of blood from several donors. The data were produced by immunoSEQ multiplex PCR, yet TCRdb's version contains in-frame clones alone and is incomplete. The sample shows fewer than 85,000 clones, just under 95% of them seen only once. Germline CDR1 and CDR2: GTSNPN and SVGIG (reference sequence). With 1 base removed from V and 1 base from J, the gap between germline ends came to 8 bases. This CDR3 comprises 14 residues. Sequencing was carried out using T cells isolated from PBMCs. The receptor comes from a human donor in good health. The J gene is TRBJ2-1, the V gene TRBV30; D is perhaps TRBD2 (5 bases). CDR3 coding DNA: TGTGCCTGGAGTGATCGGGAATCCTACAATGAGCAGTTCTTC. Translating it yields CAWSDRESYNEQFF.